A selection of T cell receptor beta chains follows, all from one sample in a study of CD8 T cells in ankylosing spondylitis. TCRdb reprocessed the 5' RACE reads via MiXCR and lists one record per CDR3 protein. The profile shows approximately 45,000 distinct CDR3 sequences, about 4.2% of them singletons. Source material: blood, either unsorted or a sorted T cell fraction (not recorded which). The source is a female donor with ankylosing spondylitis or in good health (not recorded which). Each CDR3 is given with its conserved first and last residue. A D gene is named only where the DNA matches it firmly. The size of a clone is reported for some rows only, either as once, few or many, or as a class for expanded clones.

>TRBJ2-7|TRBV9|TRBD2|many
CASSALGKRGSHEQYF
TGTGCCAGCAGCGCCCTAGGGAAGCGGGGGTCCCACGAGCAGTACTTC
>TRBJ2-1|TRBV9|.|many
CASTRGSYNEQFF
TGTGCCAGCACCAGGGGTTCGTACAATGAGCAGTTCTTC
>TRBJ2-4|TRBV9|TRBD2|many
CASSVAGGAKNIQYF
TGTGCCAGCAGCGTAGCGGGGGGGGCCAAAAACATTCAGTACTTC
>TRBJ2-5|TRBV9|.|many
CASSVEGVEIETQYF
TGTGCCAGCAGCGTAGAGGGGGTAGAGATAGAGACCCAGTACTTC
>TRBJ1-4|TRBV9|TRBD1|many
CASSGRQGARTNEKLFF
TGTGCCAGCAGCGGAAGACAGGGGGCGAGAACTAATGAAAAACTGTTTTTT
>TRBJ1-4|TRBV9|.|.
CASSGPGEKLFF
TGTGCCAGCAGCGGACCAGGTGAAAAACTGTTTTTT
>TRBJ2-2|TRBV9|.|many
CASSVARGRYTGELFF
TGTGCCAGCAGCGTAGCCAGGGGGAGGTACACCGGGGAGCTGTTTTTT
>TRBJ2-1|TRBV9|.|.
CASSVGPRGNEQFF
TGTGCCAGCAGCGTAGGGCCTCGGGGCAATGAGCAGTTCTTC
>TRBJ1-3|TRBV10-2|.|many
CASSESFGTRTTPSGNTIYF
TGCGCCAGCAGTGAGTCGTTTGGGACAAGGACAACACCCTCTGGAAACACCATATATTTT
>TRBJ1-2|TRBV7-3|.|many
CASSPKAGGYTF
TGTGCCAGCAGCCCAAAGGCGGGCGGCTACACCTTC
>TRBJ1-2|TRBV9|.|medium-sized
CASRDITDTYGYTF
TGTGCCAGCAGAGACATCACCGATACCTATGGCTACACCTTC